This T cell receptor beta chain appears in the sequencing data of a study of blood T cell repertoires in COVID-19. Study-level background: COVID-19 samples collected from the United States, Italy and Spain covered acute and convalescent phases. T cells, B-cell-depleted T cells, or PBMCs supplied cDNA or gDNA.

This CDR3 has 17 amino acids. Germline V gene lookup returns CDR1 MNHEY and CDR2 SMNVEV (reference sequence). V lost 6 bases and J lost 10, with 28 bases in between. As originally analysed: From reference gene primer amplification, estimates of nucleated cell counts were derived. Repertoires were generated with immunoSEQ multiplex PCR, while TCRdb's copy carries only in-frame clones and drops some. V, J and clone size were drawn from that table, and D and trimming were deduced from the DNA. The table lists 25,000 to 40,000 clones, 85% to 90% of them singletons. This clone was seen a handful of times. This chain connects TRBV27 to TRBJ2-1; tentative D call: TRBD2 (5 bases). This TCR was sampled from a man between 65 and 85 years old with active COVID-19. The sample comprised peripheral blood. The DNA for the CDR3 is TGTGCCAGCAGACGCCGGGGAGCGTCCTATAGAGGAAAAGAGCAGTTCTTC. This sequence encodes CASRRRGASYRGKEQFF.